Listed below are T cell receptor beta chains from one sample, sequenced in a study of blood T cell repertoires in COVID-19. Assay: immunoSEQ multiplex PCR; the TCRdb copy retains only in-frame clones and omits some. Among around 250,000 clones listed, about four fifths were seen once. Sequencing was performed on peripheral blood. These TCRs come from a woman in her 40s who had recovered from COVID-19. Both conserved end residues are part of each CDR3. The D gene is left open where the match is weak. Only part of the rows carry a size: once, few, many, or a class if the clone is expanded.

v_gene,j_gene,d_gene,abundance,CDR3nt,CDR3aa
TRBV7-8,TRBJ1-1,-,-,TGTGCCAGCAGCTTAGCAGCGGGACACCTGAACACTGAAGCTTTCTTT,CASSLAAGHLNTEAFF
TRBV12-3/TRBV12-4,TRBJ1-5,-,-,TGTGCCAGCAGTTTGGGGGGAGGACAGCCCCAGCATTTT,CASSLGGGQPQHF
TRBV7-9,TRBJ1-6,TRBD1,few,TGTGCCAGCAGCGCGACAGGGGGCAATTCACCCCTCCACTTT,CASSATGGNSPLHF
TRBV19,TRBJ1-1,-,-,TGTGCCAGTAGTATTTTCGGGCAGGGGCACACTGAAGCTTTCTTT,CASSIFGQGHTEAFF
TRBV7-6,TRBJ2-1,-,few,TGTGCCAGCAGCTTAGGTTTGGCGGTGAGCTCCTACAATGAGCAGTTCTTC,CASSLGLAVSSYNEQFF
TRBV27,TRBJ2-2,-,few,TGTGCCAGCAGGCGGGACCTCAACACCGGGGAGCTGTTTTTT,CASRRDLNTGELFF
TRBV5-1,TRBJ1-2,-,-,TGCGCCAGCAGCATTGACCCTCTAGGCGGTGGCTATGGCTACACCTTC,CASSIDPLGGGYGYTF
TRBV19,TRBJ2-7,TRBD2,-,TGTGCCAGTAGTATTCGGGGGGAGTACTTC,CASSIRGEYF
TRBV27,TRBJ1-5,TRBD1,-,TGTGCCAGCAGTGGACAGGCAGGAGGACAGCCCCAGCATTTT,CASSGQAGGQPQHF
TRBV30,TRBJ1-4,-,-,TGTGCCTGGAGTGCCAACATTGCAACTAATGAAAAACTGTTTTTT,CAWSANIATNEKLFF